The 19 T cell receptor beta chains presented below share a single source sample, sequenced in a study of T cell responses to AZD1222 COVID-19 vaccine (dated by TCRdb to 2020 to 2023). The time point label corresponds to: about 28 days (+/-7) after the second vaccine dose. Libraries were made using the immunoSEQ multiplex PCR assay. Not all clones reach the TCRdb copy of this immuneACCESS table, which keeps in-frame sequences only. Checked studies attribute under half of the gap to unresolved V genes and leave the rest unexplained. The sample contains about 84,000 clones, 75% to 95% of them found a single time. The ten largest make up around a tenth of the sample. The material sequenced was peripheral blood, taken 28 days after the second AZD1222 dose. Every receptor here comes from an adult who received the AZD1222 COVID-19 vaccine.

The chain uses TRBV27 and TRBJ1-1; maybe TRBD1 (5 bases). Germline V lookup: CDR1 MNHEY, CDR2 SMNVEV (reference sequence). This CDR3 comprises 13 residues. The V gene lost 8 bases and the J gene lost 4 bases, with 14 bases spanning the gap. The CDR3 is CASGGRVVTEAFF. The CDR3 DNA reads TGTGCCAGCGGGGGTCGGGTCGTCACTGAAGCTTTCTTT.

As DNA, the CDR3 is TGTGCCAGCAGTTCTCTGGCGCGGCTCACCGGGGAGCTGTTTTTT. Translating gives CASSSLARLTGELFF. The gene calls are TRBV27 and TRBJ2-2; the D is unclear. Germline V gene data show CDR1 as MNHEY and CDR2 as SMNVEV (reference sequence). Trimming cost V 4 bases and J 4 bases, with 13 bases left between them. CDR3 length equals 15 residues.

This chain links TRBV14 with TRBJ1-3; D is perhaps TRBD1 (5 bases). V was cut by 4 bases and J by 3 bases, with 7 bases left in between. In germline, CDR1 is SGHDN, CDR2 FVKESK. This CDR3 contains 13 residues. The CDR3 DNA reads as TGTGCCAGCAGCCGGGGGAATGGAAACACCATATATTTT. Its translation: CASSRGNGNTIYF.

The chain joins TRBV5-8 to TRBJ1-1; 10 nucleotides agree with TRBD1. The germline CDR1 and CDR2 sequences are SGHTS and YDEGEE. This CDR3 region has 19 residues. Trimming cost V 0 bases and J 1 base; bases outside gene matches: 12. CDR3 coding DNA: TGTGCCAGCAGCTTGGCTTGGGGGGACAGGGGCCGTGGGAACACTGAAGCTTTCTTT. Its translation is CASSLAWGDRGRGNTEAFF.

This chain uses TRBV19 with TRBJ1-2; no definite D call. The CDR3 covers 13 residues. Trimming removed 6 bases from V and 5 bases from J, with 13 bases in between. Germline CDR1 and CDR2: LNHDA and SQIVND (reference sequence). This chain's CDR3 is CASRFDGRYGYTF. As DNA, the CDR3 is TGTGCCAGTAGATTCGACGGTCGATATGGCTACACCTTC.

The chain couples TRBV3-1 (or the pseudogene TRBV3-2) to TRBJ1-1; D gene ambiguous. The CDR3 runs 15 residues. CDR1 and CDR2 (germline): LGHDT, YNNKEL (reference sequence). Trimming cost V 0 bases and J 3 bases, with 11 bases left between them. For the CDR3, the DNA is TGTGCCAGCAGCCAAGATTGGGGTGGATACACTGAAGCTTTCTTT. Its translation: CASSQDWGGYTEAFF.

This chain uses TRBV5-1 with TRBJ1-1; D is possibly TRBD1 (6 bases). There are 13 residues in the CDR3. CDR1 is SGHRS and CDR2 is YFSETQ in the germline V gene. Between the trimmed V and J ends, which lost 7 bases and 5 bases, there was a span of 15 bases. CDR3 region: CASGTQGYTEAFF. The CDR3 DNA follows: TGCGCCAGCGGGACACAGGGTTATACTGAAGCTTTCTTT.

The rearrangement links TRBV5-1 to TRBJ1-1; 7 nucleotides line up with TRBD1. Trimming removed 4 bases from V and 4 bases from J; junction bases left unmatched: 7. The CDR3 has 14 amino acids. CDR1 SGHRS and CDR2 YFSETQ come from the germline V gene. This CDR3 is CASSGRTGRTEAFF. The CDR3 DNA reads TGCGCCAGCAGCGGTCGGACAGGCCGCACTGAAGCTTTCTTT.

The chain carries TRBV11-3 and TRBJ2-3; D perhaps matches TRBD2 (6 bases). The CDR3 spans 15 residues. V lost 5 bases to trimming and J lost 4 bases, with 16 bases between them. Germline-derived CDR1 and CDR2 are SGHNT and YENEEA. This CDR3 is CASSLGGVGADTQYF. The CDR3 DNA reads as TGTGCCAGCAGCCTGGGGGGAGTGGGGGCAGATACGCAGTATTTT.

The genes are TRBV6-6 and TRBJ1-3; the match to TRBD1 covers 9 bases. The CDR3 loop spans 16 amino acids. After removal of 5 bases from V and 4 bases from J, the junction contained 9 bases not matched to a gene. Germline V lookup: CDR1 MNHNY, CDR2 SVGAGI (reference sequence). This CDR3 is CASSRVQGARGNTIYF. In DNA form, the CDR3 reads TGTGCCAGCAGTCGAGTACAGGGGGCGCGCGGAAACACCATATATTTT.

J is TRBJ2-7 and V is TRBV3-1 (or the pseudogene TRBV3-2); D uncertain. The CDR3 is made up of 11 amino acids. Germline V gene lookup returns CDR1 LGHDT and CDR2 YNNKEL (reference sequence). Trimming removed 5 bases at V and 5 bases at J, with 7 bases between. The CDR3 DNA reads TGTGCCAGCAGCTCCCTGGACGAGCAGTACTTC. Its translation: CASSSLDEQYF.

This rearrangement joins TRBV2 to TRBJ2-1; possibly TRBD1 for D (5 bases). The CDR3 totals 14 residues. The V end lost 3 bases, the J end lost 2 bases, and 8 bases lay between the germline ends. Germline V gene lookup returns CDR1 SNHLY and CDR2 FYNNEI. CDR3 bases: TGTGCCAGCAGTGAGCAGGGCCCCTACAATGAGCAGTTCTTC. As protein: CASSEQGPYNEQFF.

The V call is TRBV29-1, the J call TRBJ1-2; D gene unclear. CDR3 length equals 11 residues. Looked up from germline, CDR1 is SQVTM and CDR2 is ANQGSEA. Trimming took 6 bases from V and 7 from J, leaving 12 bases between them. CDR3 region: CSVKGISGYTF. DNA for the CDR3: TGCAGCGTCAAGGGTATTTCTGGCTACACCTTC.

The genes are TRBV11-3 and TRBJ2-1; TRBD1 matches at 7 bases. The CDR3 is made up of 16 amino acids. Germline loops: CDR1 SGHNT, CDR2 YENEEA. V dropped 1 base and J dropped 3; count of bases not matched to a gene: 6. The DNA for the CDR3 is TGTGCCAGCAGCTTAGCTGGGACAGAGAACTACAATGAGCAGTTCTTC. Its translation is CASSLAGTENYNEQFF.

The CDR3 coding sequence is TGTGCCAGCAGTCCTGACAACTATGGCTACACCTTC. This codes for CASSPDNYGYTF. J is TRBJ1-2 and V is TRBV6-5; D call uncertain. The CDR3 length is 12 residues. The V gene lost 5 bases and the J gene lost 2 bases, with 6 bases spanning the gap. Germline lookup yields CDR1 MNHEY and CDR2 SVGAGI.

The chain combines TRBV6-1 with TRBJ2-4; D call uncertain. Germline V gene data show CDR1 as MNHNS and CDR2 as SASEGT. The V gene lost 2 bases and the J gene lost 5 bases, with 10 bases spanning the gap. The CDR3 has 14 residues. This CDR3 reads CASSEWVSQNIQYF. The CDR3, as DNA: TGTGCCAGCAGTGAATGGGTTAGCCAAAACATTCAGTACTTC.

Notes on this clone: At one boundary the junction diverges from the germline segment, which might be a read error. The V and J genes are TRBV7-2 and TRBJ1-4, with no clear D. The germline V gene encodes CDR1 SGHTA and CDR2 FQGNSA. This CDR3 comprises 14 residues. The CDR3 protein is CASSVAVTDEKLFF. In DNA, the CDR3 is TGTGCCAGCAGCGTAGCAGTGACGGACGAAAAACTGTTTTTT.

This chain links TRBV28 with TRBJ1-5, with a tentative D call TRBD1 (5 bases). With 7 bases removed from V and 6 bases from J, the gap between germline ends came to 13 bases. CDR1 is MDHEN and CDR2 is SYDVKM in the germline V gene. CDR3 length: 13 residues. CDR3 coding DNA: TGTGCCAGCACCCCCGGGGGAGCTCAGCCCCAGCATTTT. Its translation is CASTPGGAQPQHF.

The chain joins TRBV24-1 to TRBJ1-2; no definite D call. Germline values: CDR1 KGHDR, CDR2 SFDVKD. The CDR3 is 13 amino acids. V lost 5 bases, J lost 2 bases, and 8 bases lay in between. CDR3 nucleotides: TGTGCCACCAGTGGGGGAATCAACTATGGCTACACCTTC. Residues: CATSGGINYGYTF.